This TCR beta chain originates from a study of blood T cell repertoires in COVID-19. Study summary: The samples span acute and convalescent COVID-19 from the United States, Italy and Spain. Sample material is recorded as cDNA or gDNA derived from T cells, B-cell-depleted T cells, or PBMCs.

The table lists this clone with a count of one. Authors' methods: Reference gene primer amplification in the assay estimated nucleated cell counts. Method: immunoSEQ multiplex PCR; TCRdb's copy keeps in-frame clones and lacks some. D and trimming were read from the DNA, whereas the V and J calls and clone size are those reported in that table. This table holds about 300,000 clones, roughly 90% found once. Material for sequencing was peripheral blood. This clonotype originated in a man aged 18 to 29 who had recovered from COVID-19.

CDR3 sequence (DNA): TGTGCCAGCAGCTTAACCGGGGAAAGGGAGCAGTACTTC. It is translated as CASSLTGEREQYF. This sequence joins TRBV7-6 and TRBJ2-7; maybe TRBD2 (5 bases). The germline V gene has CDR1 SGHVS and CDR2 FNYEAQ. Trimming cost V 2 bases and J 7 bases, with 12 bases left between them. The CDR3 is 13 residues long.